This T cell receptor beta chain originates from a study of shared clonotypes between healthy human individuals. The overall study: The plates for each donor numbered three CD4 naive, three CD4 memory, two CD8 naive and one CD8 memory.

Produced via immunoSEQ multiplex PCR; TCRdb's table is partial and in-frame only. The table has roughly 2.5 million clones, 90% to 95% seen once. The length of the CDR3 is 19 residues. The V segment lost 3 bases and the J segment 0 bases; nucleotides outside the gene matches: 14. Germline V gene sequence: CDR1 KGHSH, CDR2 LQKENI. Findings of the study overall: Clonotype sharing among donors was thought likely to change with sequencing depth. Around 5% was the fraction of naive CD4 clonotypes found shared across several donors.

About this clone itself: The antigen remains unidentified.

The study drew its donors from healthy HIV-negative adults without recent acute infections or vaccinations. The chain has TRBV18 and TRBJ2-3; 8 bases map to TRBD2. This clonotype was obtained from a man between 18 and 29 years old in good health. Material: naive CD4+ T cells sorted from blood. Regarding subset: CD45RA+ positively selected. Written as DNA, the CDR3 is TGTGCCAGCTCACCTAGAAAAAAGACTAGCGCATCTAGCACAGATACGCAGTATTTT. Translating it yields CASSPRKKTSASSTDTQYF.